This passage covers 20 T cell receptor beta chains from one sample sequenced in a study of blood T cell repertoires in COVID-19. The table came from immunoSEQ multiplex PCR; TCRdb's copy has only in-frame clones and leaves some out. The table has roughly 100,000 clones, about 83% seen once; the top ten hold over 9.5%. Sequencing input: peripheral blood. The receptors were gathered from a man in his forties or fifties with active or convalescent COVID-19.

This chain connects TRBV12-3 or TRBV12-4 to TRBJ2-7; D may be TRBD2 (6 bases). The germline V and J ends were trimmed by 3 bases and 0 bases, with 6 bases remaining between them. The CDR3 spans 13 residues. DNA of the CDR3: TGTGCCAGCAGTTTGCGGGACTCCTACGAGCAGTACTTC. This sequence encodes CASSLRDSYEQYF.

This clone has just a few counts. The chain recombines TRBV7-9 with TRBJ1-4, with a tentative D call TRBD1 (6 bases). Trimming took 5 bases from V and 0 from J, leaving 19 bases between them. The CDR3 spans 18 residues. Germline V lookup: CDR1 SEHNR, CDR2 FQNEAQ (reference sequence). This chain's CDR3 is CASSRRGQLVATNEKLFF. Here the CDR3 DNA reads TGTGCCAGCAGCCGAAGAGGACAGTTAGTTGCAACTAATGAAAAACTGTTTTTT.

The chain combines TRBV19 with TRBJ1-4; maybe TRBD1 (5 bases). The CDR3 contains 16 residues. Germline CDR1 LNHDA, CDR2 SQIVND (reference sequence). Trimming left V 3 bases short and J 5 bases short, with 16 bases between. In nucleotides, the CDR3 is TGTGCCAGTAGTATTTCAGGAAGGGGATTGAATGAAAAACTGTTTTTT. Protein: CASSISGRGLNEKLFF.

The chain links TRBV6-2 or TRBV6-3 to TRBJ2-7; D might be TRBD2 (5 bases). Germline CDR1 MNHEY, CDR2 SVGEGT. This CDR3 is built from 15 residues. Trimming took off 4 bases at V and 4 bases at J, with 17 bases between the two ends. In DNA form, the CDR3 reads TGTGCCAGCAGTTGGACTGCTGGAGGCCCTTACGAGCAGTACTTC. It is translated as CASSWTAGGPYEQYF.

This chain links TRBV30 with TRBJ2-5, with D possibly matching TRBD1 (7 bases). The CDR3 has 12 amino acids. Germline V gives CDR1 GTSNPN, CDR2 SVGIG (reference sequence). V lost 5 bases and J 5 bases, leaving 12 bases between the germline ends. CDR3 amino acids: CAWGGGWETQYF. As DNA, the CDR3 is TGTGCCTGGGGAGGGGGCTGGGAGACCCAGTACTTC. Drawing the rest from reference TRBV30 and TRBJ2-5, the complete variable domain is SQTIHQWPATLVQPVGSPLSLECTVEGTSNPNLYWYRQAAGRGLQLLFYSVGIGQISSEVPQNLSASRPQDRQFILSSKKLLLSDSGFYLCAWGGGWETQYFGPGTRLLVL.

The chain links TRBV10-1 to TRBJ2-1, with no clear D. V was trimmed by 4 bases and J by 8 bases, leaving 9 bases between them. There are 12 residues in the CDR3. Germline CDR1 WNHNN, CDR2 SYGVQD (reference sequence). CDR3 sequence (DNA): TGCGCCAGCAGTGTAACCTATGATGAGCAGTTCTTC. Translation: CASSVTYDEQFF.

V usage is TRBV9 and J usage is TRBJ2-2; 12 nucleotides line up with TRBD2. The CDR3 consists of 16 residues. The trim removed 0 bases at V and 7 bases at J, leaving 4 bases unmatched. The V gene's germline CDR1 is SGDLS and CDR2 YYNGEE. CDR3 sequence (DNA): TGTGCCAGCAGCGTAGCTAGCGGGGGGGCCTTCGGGGAGCTGTTTTTT. Amino acids: CASSVASGGAFGELFF.

This clone came up a few times. The V and J genes are TRBV18 and TRBJ1-6, with a tentative D call TRBD1 (5 bases). Germline assignment: CDR1 KGHSH and CDR2 LQKENI. This CDR3 contains 15 residues. Trimming pared 1 base from V and 6 bases from J, leaving 10 bases between. Written as DNA, the CDR3 is TGTGCCAGCTCACCACAGGGGCAGATTAATTCACCCCTCCACTTT. Translated: CASSPQGQINSPLHF.

The V call is TRBV6-5, the J call TRBJ1-1; no clear D gene. Germline CDR1 and CDR2: MNHEY and SVGAGI. This CDR3 region has 12 residues. V lost 5 bases and J 11 bases, leaving 15 bases between the germline ends. The CDR3 region is CASSTPDLRAFF. CDR3 bases: TGTGCCAGCAGTACGCCGGACTTGCGGGCTTTCTTT.

A note on this clone: One junction end does not reproduce the germline sequence, and a read error may be involved. The rearrangement links TRBV4-1 to TRBJ2-5; D might be TRBD2 (5 bases). This CDR3 comprises 15 residues. Germline V gives CDR1 MGHRA, CDR2 YSYEKL. The CDR3 spells CASRQAEVSQETQYF. The CDR3 DNA follows: TGCGCCAGCAGACAAGCGGAGGTGTCCCAAGAGACCCAGTACTTC.

V is TRBV7-9 and J is TRBJ2-2, with 12 bases that match TRBD2. The V and J ends lost 5 bases and 6 bases, in that order; junction bases with no gene match: 7. The CDR3 loop spans 16 amino acids. Germline assignment: CDR1 SEHNR and CDR2 FQNEAQ (reference sequence). The CDR3 sequence is CASSPSGGAVAGELFF. The CDR3 DNA follows: TGTGCCAGCAGCCCTAGCGGGGGGGCCGTAGCCGGGGAGCTGTTTTTT.

This clone was seen more than once but under ten times. As DNA, the CDR3 is TGTGCCACCAGTGAGGCCGGGACTAGCGGATCAGCAGATACGCAGTATTTT. It is translated as CATSEAGTSGSADTQYF. The chain has TRBV24-1 and TRBJ2-3, with 11 bases identical to TRBD2. Germline assignment: CDR1 KGHDR and CDR2 SFDVKD. The V segment lost 4 bases and the J segment 4 bases; nucleotides outside the gene matches: 9. The CDR3 totals 17 residues.

The chain uses TRBV30 and TRBJ1-3; TRBD1 matches 10 bases. From germline, CDR1 is GTSNPN and CDR2 SVGIG (reference sequence). The CDR3 has 18 residues. V was pared by 4 bases and J by 0 bases, with 12 bases of the junction left unmatched. The CDR3 loop reads CAWTRDRGVPSSGNTIYF. CDR3 coding DNA: TGTGCCTGGACAAGGGACAGGGGCGTTCCAAGCTCTGGAAACACCATATATTTT.

V and J are TRBV3-1 (or the pseudogene TRBV3-2) and TRBJ2-2, with 9 bases aligning to TRBD1. The CDR3 has 17 amino acids. V lost 5 bases and J lost 4; bases outside the gene matches: 11. Germline V gives CDR1 LGHDT, CDR2 YNNKEL (reference sequence). Here the CDR3 reads CASSGAGTGIVTGELFF. As DNA, the CDR3 is TGTGCCAGCAGCGGAGCCGGGACAGGGATTGTCACCGGGGAGCTGTTTTTT.

This clone was counted only a few times. The genes are TRBV6-2 or TRBV6-3 and TRBJ2-5, with 7 bases aligning to TRBD2. The germline V gene has CDR1 MNHEY and CDR2 SVGEGT. The V and J ends lost 1 base and 2 bases, in that order; junction bases with no gene match: 4. CDR3 length equals 15 residues. This chain's CDR3 is CASSYWTRGQETQYF. CDR3 nucleotide sequence: TGTGCCAGCAGTTACTGGACTAGAGGGCAAGAGACCCAGTACTTC.

V is TRBV25-1 and J is TRBJ1-1; D is perhaps TRBD1 (6 bases). Deletions cut 4 bases from V and 1 base from J, with 16 bases between. The CDR3 runs 16 residues. Germline CDR1 MGHDK, CDR2 SYGVNS. The CDR3 DNA reads as TGTGCCAGCAGTGGGGCCTTGGGACAAAAGAACACTGAAGCTTTCTTT. This codes for CASSGALGQKNTEAFF.

The CDR3 nucleotides read TGTGCCAGCAGCGTCCACAGGGCCTCGAACACTGAAGCTTTCTTT. This translates into CASSVHRASNTEAFF. This chain links TRBV11-2 with TRBJ1-1; a possible D gene is TRBD1 (6 bases). V lost 5 bases and J lost 1, with 14 bases in between. Germline V gene sequence: CDR1 SGHAT, CDR2 FQNNGV. The CDR3 is made up of 15 amino acids. The full variable domain, in which reference TRBV11-2 and TRBJ1-1 provide the parts outside the CDR3, is EAGVAQSPRYKIIEKRQSVAFWCNPISGHATLYWYQQILGQGPKLLIQFQNNGVVDDSQLPKDRFSAERLKGVDSTLKIQPAKLEDSAVYLCASSVHRASNTEAFFGQGTRLTVV.

CDR3 in amino acids: CASSLAPGSGNTIYF. CDR3 sequence (DNA): TGTGCCAGCAGCTTAGCCCCAGGCTCTGGAAACACCATATATTTT. V is TRBV7-2 and J is TRBJ1-3, with D uncertain. With 0 bases removed from V and 0 bases from J, the gap between germline ends came to 6 bases. CDR1 is SGHTA and CDR2 is FQGNSA in the germline V gene. CDR3 length equals 15 residues.

V usage is TRBV18 and J usage is TRBJ1-1; D is unclear. This CDR3 region has 13 residues. Germline lookup yields CDR1 KGHSH and CDR2 LQKENI. Trimming removed 2 bases from V and 0 bases from J, with 4 bases in between. The CDR3 DNA reads as TGTGCCAGCTCACCAAGCATGAACACTGAAGCTTTCTTT. Amino acid sequence: CASSPSMNTEAFF.

The chain has TRBV4-3 and TRBJ1-1; D may be TRBD1 (5 bases). Germline CDR1 and CDR2: LGHNA and YSLEER. V was trimmed by 0 bases and J by 4 bases, leaving 9 bases between them. The CDR3 sequence is 14 residues long. The CDR3 region is CASSQEAGGTEAFF. The CDR3 DNA sequence: TGCGCCAGCAGCCAAGAGGCGGGGGGCACTGAAGCTTTCTTT.